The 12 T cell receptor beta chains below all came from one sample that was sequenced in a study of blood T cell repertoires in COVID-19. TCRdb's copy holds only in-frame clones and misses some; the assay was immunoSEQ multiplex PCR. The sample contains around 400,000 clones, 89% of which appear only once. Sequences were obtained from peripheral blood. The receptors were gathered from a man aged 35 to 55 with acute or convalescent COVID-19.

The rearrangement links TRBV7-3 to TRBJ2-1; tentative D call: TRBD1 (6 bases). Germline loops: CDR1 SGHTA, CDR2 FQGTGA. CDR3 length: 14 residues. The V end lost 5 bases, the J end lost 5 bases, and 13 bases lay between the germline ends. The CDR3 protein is CASSLYRDNNEQFF. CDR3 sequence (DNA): TGTGCCAGCAGCCTGTACCGGGACAACAATGAGCAGTTCTTC.

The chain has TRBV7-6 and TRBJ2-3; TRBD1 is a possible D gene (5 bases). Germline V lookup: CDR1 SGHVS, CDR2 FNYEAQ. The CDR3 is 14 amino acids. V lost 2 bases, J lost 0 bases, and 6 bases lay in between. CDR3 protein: CASSLRQSTDTQYF. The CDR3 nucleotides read TGTGCCAGCAGCTTAAGACAGAGCACAGATACGCAGTATTTT.

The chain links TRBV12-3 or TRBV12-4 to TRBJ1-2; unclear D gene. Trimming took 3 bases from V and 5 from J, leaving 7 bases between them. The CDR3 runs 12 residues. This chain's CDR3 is CASSFSGYGYTF. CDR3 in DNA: TGTGCCAGCAGTTTCTCGGGTTATGGCTACACCTTC.

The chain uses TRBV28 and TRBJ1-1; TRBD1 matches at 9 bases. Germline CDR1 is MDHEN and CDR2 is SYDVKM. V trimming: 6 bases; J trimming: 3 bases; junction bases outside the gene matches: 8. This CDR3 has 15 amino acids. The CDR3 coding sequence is TGTGCCAGCAGAAATGGCGACAGGGGGGACACTGAAGCTTTCTTT. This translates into CASRNGDRGDTEAFF. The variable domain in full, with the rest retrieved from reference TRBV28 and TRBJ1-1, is DVKVTQSSRYLVKRTGEKVFLECVQDMDHENMFWYRQDPGLGLRLIYFSYDVKMKEKGDIPEGYSVSREKKERFSLILESASTNQTSMYLCASRNGDRGDTEAFFGQGTRLTVV.

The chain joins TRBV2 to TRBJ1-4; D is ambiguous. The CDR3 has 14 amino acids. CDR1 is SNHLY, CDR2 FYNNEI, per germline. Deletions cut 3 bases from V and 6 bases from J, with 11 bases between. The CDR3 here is CASSEEIRDEKLFF. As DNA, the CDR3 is TGTGCCAGCAGTGAGGAGATTCGGGATGAAAAACTGTTTTTT.

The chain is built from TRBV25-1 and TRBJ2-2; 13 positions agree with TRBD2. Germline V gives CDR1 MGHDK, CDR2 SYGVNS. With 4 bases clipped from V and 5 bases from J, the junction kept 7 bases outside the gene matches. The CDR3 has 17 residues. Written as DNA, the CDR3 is TGTGCCAGCAGTGCTACTAGCGGGGGGGTTAAAACCGGGGAGCTGTTTTTT. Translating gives CASSATSGGVKTGELFF.

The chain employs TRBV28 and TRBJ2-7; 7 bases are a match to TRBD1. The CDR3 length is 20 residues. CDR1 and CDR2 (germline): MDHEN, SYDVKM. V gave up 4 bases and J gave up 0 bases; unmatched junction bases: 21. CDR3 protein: CASSSPGVQGVNWDSYEQYF. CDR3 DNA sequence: TGTGCCAGCAGTTCCCCCGGGGTTCAGGGGGTTAATTGGGACTCCTACGAGCAGTACTTC.

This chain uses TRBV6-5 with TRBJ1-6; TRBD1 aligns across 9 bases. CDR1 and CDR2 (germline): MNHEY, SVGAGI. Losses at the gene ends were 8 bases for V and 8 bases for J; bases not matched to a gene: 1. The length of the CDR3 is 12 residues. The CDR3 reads CASRQGDSPLHF. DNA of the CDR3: TGTGCCAGCCGACAGGGGGATTCACCCCTCCACTTT.

CDR3 protein: CASSSPAIRGEKLFF. DNA for the CDR3: TGTGCCAGCAGTTCCCCCGCAATTCGGGGTGAAAAACTGTTTTTT. This chain links TRBV28 with TRBJ1-4; D gene unclear. Trimming cost V 4 bases and J 7 bases, with 16 bases left between them. This CDR3 contains 15 residues. Germline-derived CDR1 and CDR2 are MDHEN and SYDVKM.

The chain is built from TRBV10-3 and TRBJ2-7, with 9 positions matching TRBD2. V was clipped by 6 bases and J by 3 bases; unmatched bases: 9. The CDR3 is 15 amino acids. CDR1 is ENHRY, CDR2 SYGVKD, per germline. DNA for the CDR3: TGTGCCATCAGGCGGGAGGGGGCGTCTTTCTACGAGCAGTACTTC. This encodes CAIRREGASFYEQYF.

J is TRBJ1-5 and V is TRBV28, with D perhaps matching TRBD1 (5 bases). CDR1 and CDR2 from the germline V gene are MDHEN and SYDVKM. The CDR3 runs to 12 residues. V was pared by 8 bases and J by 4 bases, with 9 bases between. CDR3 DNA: TGTGCCAGCGGATCAGGGAATCAGCCCCAGCATTTT. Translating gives CASGSGNQPQHF.

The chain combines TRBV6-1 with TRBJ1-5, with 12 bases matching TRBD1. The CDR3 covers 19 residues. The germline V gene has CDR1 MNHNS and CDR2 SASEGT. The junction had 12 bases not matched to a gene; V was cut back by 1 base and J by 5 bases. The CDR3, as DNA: TGTGCCAGCAGTGAAGTGCGGGACAGGGGGCTTGTTAAGGATCAGCCCCAGCATTTT. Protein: CASSEVRDRGLVKDQPQHF.